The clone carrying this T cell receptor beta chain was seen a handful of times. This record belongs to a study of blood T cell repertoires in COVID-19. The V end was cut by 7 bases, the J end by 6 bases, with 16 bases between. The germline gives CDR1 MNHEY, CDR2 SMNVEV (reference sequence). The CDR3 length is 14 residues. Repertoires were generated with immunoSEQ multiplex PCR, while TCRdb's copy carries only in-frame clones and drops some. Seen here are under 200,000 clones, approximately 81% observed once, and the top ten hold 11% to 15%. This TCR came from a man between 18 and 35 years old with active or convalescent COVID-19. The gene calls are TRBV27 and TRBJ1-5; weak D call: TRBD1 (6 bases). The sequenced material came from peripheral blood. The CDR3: CASMEQGGGQPQHF. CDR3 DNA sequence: TGTGCCAGCATGGAACAGGGAGGGGGTCAGCCCCAGCATTTT.